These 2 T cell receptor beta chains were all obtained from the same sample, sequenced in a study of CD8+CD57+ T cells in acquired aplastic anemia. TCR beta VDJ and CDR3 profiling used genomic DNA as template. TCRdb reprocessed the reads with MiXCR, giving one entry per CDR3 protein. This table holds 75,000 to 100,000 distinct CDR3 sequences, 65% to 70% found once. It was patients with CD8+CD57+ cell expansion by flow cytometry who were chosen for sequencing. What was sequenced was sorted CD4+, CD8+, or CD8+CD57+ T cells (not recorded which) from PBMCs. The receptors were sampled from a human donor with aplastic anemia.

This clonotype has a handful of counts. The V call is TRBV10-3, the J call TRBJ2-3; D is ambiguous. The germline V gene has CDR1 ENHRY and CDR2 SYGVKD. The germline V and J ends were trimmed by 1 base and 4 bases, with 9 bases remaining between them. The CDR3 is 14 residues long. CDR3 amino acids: CAISEWTQADTQYF. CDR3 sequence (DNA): TGTGCCATCAGTGAGTGGACCCAGGCAGATACGCAGTATTTT.

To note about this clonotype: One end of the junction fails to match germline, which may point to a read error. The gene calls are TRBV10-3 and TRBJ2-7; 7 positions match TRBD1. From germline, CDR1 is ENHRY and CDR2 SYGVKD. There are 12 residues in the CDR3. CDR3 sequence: CASSPTGREQYF. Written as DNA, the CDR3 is TGTGCCAGCAGTCCGACAGGGCGCGAGCAGTACTTC.